Sequencing of this T cell receptor (beta chain) was carried out in a study of Ad26.COV2.S vaccination and SARS-CoV-2 variants. Treatment of the sample: some 19 received Ad26.COV2.S at low or high dose, single or two shots; about 5 received placebo; per-sample allocation not given. Sampling occurred on day 63 after the first vaccine or placebo injection. The CDR3 covers 15 residues. Trimming cost V 2 bases and J 2 bases, with 12 bases left between them. Per germline, CDR1 MNHEY and CDR2 SVGEGT. Clones were read by immunoSEQ multiplex PCR, and TCRdb kept only the in-frame ones, dropping some. In the table there are about 470,000 clones, about nine tenths of which are singletons.

This TCR was recovered from a person aged 18 to 59 who received the Ad26.COV2.S COVID-19 vaccine or a placebo. Material: peripheral blood, obtained in a trial of Ad26.COV2.S vaccine versus placebo. The chain recombines TRBV6-2 or TRBV6-3 with TRBJ1-2; D gene uncertain. The CDR3 is CASSYRREMNYGYTF. The CDR3 bases are TGTGCCAGCAGTTACCGTAGGGAGATGAACTATGGCTACACCTTC.